This T cell receptor beta chain was sequenced for a study of T cell changes during pregnancy in multiple sclerosis. The V segment lost 6 bases and the J segment 4 bases; nucleotides outside the gene matches: 3. The CDR3 has 15 residues. CDR1 is SNHLY and CDR2 is FYNNEI in the germline V gene. This clone was detected only once. This table comes from immunoSEQ multiplex PCR, and its TCRdb copy is limited to in-frame clones, with some not included. The repertoire holds under 100,000 clones, with approximately 94% as singletons. The sequence came from a female donor with multiple sclerosis, enrolled in a pregnancy study. The source material was peripheral blood, sampled in the third trimester of pregnancy. The rearrangement links TRBV2 to TRBJ2-5; 15 nucleotides agree with TRBD2. The CDR3, as DNA: TGTGCCAGCAGCCCGGGACTAGCGGGGGGAGAGACCCAGTACTTC. Translating it yields CASSPGLAGGETQYF. Complete variable domain (other parts from reference TRBV2 and TRBJ2-5): EPEVTQTPSHQVTQMGQEVILRCVPISNHLYFYWYRQILGQKVEFLVSFYNNEISEKSEIFDDQFSVERPDGSNFTLKIRSTKLEDSAMYFCASSPGLAGGETQYFGPGTRLLVL.